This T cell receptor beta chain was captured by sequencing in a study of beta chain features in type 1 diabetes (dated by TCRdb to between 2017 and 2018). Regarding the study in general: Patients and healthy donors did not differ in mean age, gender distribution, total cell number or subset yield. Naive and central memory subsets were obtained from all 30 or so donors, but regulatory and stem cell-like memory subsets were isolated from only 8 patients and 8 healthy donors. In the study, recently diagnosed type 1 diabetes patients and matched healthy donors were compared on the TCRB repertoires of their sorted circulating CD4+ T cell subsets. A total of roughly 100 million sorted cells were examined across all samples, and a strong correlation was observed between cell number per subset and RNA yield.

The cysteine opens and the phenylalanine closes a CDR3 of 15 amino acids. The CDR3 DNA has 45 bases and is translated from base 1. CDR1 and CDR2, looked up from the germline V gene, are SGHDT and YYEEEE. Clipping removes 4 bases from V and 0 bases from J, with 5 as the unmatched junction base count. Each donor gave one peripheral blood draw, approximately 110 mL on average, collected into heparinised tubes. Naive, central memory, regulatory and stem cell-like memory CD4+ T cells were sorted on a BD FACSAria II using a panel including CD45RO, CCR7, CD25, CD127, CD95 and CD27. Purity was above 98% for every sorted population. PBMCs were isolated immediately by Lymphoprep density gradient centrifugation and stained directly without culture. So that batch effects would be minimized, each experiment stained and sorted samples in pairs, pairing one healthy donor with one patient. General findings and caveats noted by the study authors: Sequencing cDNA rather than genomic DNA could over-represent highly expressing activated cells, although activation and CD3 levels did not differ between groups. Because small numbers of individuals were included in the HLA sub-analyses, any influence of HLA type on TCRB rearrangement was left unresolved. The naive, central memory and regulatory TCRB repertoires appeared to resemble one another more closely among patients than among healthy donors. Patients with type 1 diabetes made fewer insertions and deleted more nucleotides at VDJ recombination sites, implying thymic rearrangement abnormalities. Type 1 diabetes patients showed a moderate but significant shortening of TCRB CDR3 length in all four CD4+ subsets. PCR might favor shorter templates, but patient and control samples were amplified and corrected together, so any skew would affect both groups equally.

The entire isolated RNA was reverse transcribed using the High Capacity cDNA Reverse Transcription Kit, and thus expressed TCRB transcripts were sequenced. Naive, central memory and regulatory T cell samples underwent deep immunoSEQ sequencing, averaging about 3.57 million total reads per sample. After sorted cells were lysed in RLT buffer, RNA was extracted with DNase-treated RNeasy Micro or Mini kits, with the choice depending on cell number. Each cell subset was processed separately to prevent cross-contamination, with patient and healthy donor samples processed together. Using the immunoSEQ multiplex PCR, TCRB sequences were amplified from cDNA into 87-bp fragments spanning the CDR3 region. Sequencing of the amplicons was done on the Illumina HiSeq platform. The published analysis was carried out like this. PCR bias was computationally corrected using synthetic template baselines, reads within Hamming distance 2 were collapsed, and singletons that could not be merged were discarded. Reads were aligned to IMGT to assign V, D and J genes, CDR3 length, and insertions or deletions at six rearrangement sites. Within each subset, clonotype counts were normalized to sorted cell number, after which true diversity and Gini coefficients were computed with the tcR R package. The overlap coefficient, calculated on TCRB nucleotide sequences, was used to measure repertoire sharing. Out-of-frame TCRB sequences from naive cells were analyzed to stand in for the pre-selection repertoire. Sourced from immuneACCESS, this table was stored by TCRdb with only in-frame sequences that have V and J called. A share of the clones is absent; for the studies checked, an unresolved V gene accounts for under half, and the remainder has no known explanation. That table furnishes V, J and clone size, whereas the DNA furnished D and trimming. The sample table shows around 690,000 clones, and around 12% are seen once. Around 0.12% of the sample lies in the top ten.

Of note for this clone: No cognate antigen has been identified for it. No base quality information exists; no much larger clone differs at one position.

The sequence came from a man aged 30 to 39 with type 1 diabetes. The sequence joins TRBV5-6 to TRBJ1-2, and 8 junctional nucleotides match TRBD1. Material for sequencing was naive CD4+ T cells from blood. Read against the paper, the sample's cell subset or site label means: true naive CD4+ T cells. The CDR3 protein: CASSPTGVPNYGYTF. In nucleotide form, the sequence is TGTGCCAGCAGCCCGACAGGGGTCCCTAACTATGGCTACACCTTC.